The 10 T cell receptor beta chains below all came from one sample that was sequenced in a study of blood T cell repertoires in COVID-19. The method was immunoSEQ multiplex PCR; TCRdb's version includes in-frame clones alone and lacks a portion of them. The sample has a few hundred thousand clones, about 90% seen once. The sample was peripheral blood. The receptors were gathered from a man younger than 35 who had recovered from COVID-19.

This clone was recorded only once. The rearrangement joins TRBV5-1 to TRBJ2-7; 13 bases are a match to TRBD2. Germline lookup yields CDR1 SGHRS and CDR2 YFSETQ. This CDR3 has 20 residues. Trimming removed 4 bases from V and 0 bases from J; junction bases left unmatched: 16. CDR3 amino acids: CASSKQTSGGNSASSYEQYF. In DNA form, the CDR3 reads TGCGCCAGCAGCAAACAGACTAGCGGGGGGAATAGCGCGAGCTCCTACGAGCAGTACTTC. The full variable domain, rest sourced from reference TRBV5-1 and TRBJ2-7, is KAGVTQTPRYLIKTRGQQVTLSCSPISGHRSVSWYQQTPGQGLQFLFEYFSETQRNKGNFPGRFSGRQFSNSRSEMNVSTLELGDSALYLCASSKQTSGGNSASSYEQYFGPGTRLTVT.

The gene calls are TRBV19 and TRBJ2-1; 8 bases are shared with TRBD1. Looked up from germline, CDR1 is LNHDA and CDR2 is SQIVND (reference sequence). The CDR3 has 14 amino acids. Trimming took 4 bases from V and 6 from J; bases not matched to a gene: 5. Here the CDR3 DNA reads TGTGCCAGTAGTACCGACAGGGGAACCAATGAGCAGTTCTTC. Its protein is CASSTDRGTNEQFF.

The CDR3 region is CASSLGPFNEQYF. The CDR3 DNA sequence: TGTGCCAGCAGCTTAGGGCCTTTTAACGAGCAGTACTTC. The chain uses TRBV11-3 and TRBJ2-7; D ambiguous. The V gene lost 1 base and the J gene lost 5 bases, with 9 bases spanning the gap. The CDR3 length is 13 residues. Germline loops: CDR1 SGHNT, CDR2 YENEEA.

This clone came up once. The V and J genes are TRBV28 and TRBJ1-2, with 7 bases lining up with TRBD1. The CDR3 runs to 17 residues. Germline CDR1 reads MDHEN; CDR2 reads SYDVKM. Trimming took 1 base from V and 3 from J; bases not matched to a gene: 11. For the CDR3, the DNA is TGTGCCAGCAGTTTATCTTCAGACAGGGCCCTTTACTATGGCTACACCTTC. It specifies CASSLSSDRALYYGYTF.

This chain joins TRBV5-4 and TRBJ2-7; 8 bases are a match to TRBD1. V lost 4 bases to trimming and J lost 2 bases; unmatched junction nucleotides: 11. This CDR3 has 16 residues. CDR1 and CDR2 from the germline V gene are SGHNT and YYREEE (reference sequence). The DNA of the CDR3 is TGTGCCAGCAGCGTTATGACAGGGGCTAACCCCTACGAGCAGTACTTC. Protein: CASSVMTGANPYEQYF.

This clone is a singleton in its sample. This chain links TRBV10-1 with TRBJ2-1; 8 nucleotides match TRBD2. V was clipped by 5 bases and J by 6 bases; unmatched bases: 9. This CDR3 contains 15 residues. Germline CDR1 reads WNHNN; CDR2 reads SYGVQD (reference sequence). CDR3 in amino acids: CASSSSGMALNEQFF. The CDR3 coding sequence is TGCGCCAGCAGTAGTAGCGGGATGGCCCTCAATGAGCAGTTCTTC.

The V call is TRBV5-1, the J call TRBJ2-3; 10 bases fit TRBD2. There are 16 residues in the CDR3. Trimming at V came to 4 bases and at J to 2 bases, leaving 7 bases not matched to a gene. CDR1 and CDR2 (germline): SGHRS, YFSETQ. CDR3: CASSGRTSGFTDTQYF. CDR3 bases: TGCGCCAGCAGCGGCCGGACTAGCGGCTTCACAGATACGCAGTATTTT.

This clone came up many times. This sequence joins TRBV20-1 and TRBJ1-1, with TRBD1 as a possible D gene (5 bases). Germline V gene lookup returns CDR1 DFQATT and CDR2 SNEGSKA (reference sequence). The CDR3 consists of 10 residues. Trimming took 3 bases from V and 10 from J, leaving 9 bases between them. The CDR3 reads CSARGRGAFF. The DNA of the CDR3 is TGCAGTGCTAGGGGGCGAGGAGCTTTCTTT.

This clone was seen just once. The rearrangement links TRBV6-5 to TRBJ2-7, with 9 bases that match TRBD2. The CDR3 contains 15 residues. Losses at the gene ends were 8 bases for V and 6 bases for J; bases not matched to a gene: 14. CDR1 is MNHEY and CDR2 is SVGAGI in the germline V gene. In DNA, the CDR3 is TGTGCCAGCTTCCCCCCGGGACTAGCTTTGTCCGAGCAGTACTTC. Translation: CASFPPGLALSEQYF.

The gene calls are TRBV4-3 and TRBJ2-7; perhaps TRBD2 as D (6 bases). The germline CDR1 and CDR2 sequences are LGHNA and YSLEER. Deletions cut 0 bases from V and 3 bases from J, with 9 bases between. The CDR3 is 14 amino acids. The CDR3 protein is CASSQDAGNYEQYF. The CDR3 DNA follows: TGCGCCAGCAGCCAAGATGCGGGAAACTACGAGCAGTACTTC.